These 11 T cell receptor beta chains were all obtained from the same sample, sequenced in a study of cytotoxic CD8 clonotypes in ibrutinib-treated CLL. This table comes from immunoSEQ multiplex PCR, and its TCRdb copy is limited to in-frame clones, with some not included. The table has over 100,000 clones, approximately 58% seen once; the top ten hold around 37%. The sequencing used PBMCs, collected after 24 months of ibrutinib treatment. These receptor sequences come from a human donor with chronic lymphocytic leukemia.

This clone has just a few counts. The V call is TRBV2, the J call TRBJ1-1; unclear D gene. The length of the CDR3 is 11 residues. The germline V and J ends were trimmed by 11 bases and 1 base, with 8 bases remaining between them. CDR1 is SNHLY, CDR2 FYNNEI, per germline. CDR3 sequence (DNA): TGTGCCTGTCTAGAGAACACTGAAGCTTTCTTT. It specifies CACLENTEAFF. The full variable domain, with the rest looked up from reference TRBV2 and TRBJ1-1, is EPEVTQTPSHQVTQMGQEVILRCVPISNHLYFYWYRQILGQKVEFLVSFYNNEISEKSEIFDDQFSVERPDGSNFTLKIRSTKLEDSAMYFCACLENTEAFFGQGTRLTVV.

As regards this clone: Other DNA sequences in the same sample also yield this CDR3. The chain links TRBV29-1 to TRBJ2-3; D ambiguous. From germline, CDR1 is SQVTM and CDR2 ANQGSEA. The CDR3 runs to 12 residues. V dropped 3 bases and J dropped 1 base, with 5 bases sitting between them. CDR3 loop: CSVDSGTDTQYF. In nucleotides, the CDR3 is TGCAGCGTTGATTCAGGCACAGATACGCAGTATTTT.

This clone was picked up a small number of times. Here the CDR3 reads CASSRGTGGSELFF. CDR3 nucleotide sequence: TGTGCCAGCAGCCGCGGGACAGGGGGCTCGGAACTGTTTTTT. The genes are TRBV7-9 and TRBJ1-4, with 12 bases aligning to TRBD1. Germline V gives CDR1 SEHNR, CDR2 FQNEAQ (reference sequence). V lost 5 bases and J lost 12; bases outside the gene matches: 7. The CDR3 runs 14 residues.

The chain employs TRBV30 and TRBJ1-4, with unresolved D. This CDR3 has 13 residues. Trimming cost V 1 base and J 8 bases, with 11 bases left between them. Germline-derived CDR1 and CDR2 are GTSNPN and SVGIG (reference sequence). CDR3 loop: CAWSGGPGEKLFF. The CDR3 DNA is TGTGCCTGGAGTGGAGGACCTGGGGAAAAACTGTTTTTT.

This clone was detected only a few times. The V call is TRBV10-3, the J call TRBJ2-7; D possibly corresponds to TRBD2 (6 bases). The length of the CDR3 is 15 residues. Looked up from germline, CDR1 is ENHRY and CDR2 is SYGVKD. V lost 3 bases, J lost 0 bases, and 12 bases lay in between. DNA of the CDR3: TGTGCCATCAGTGAAACGGACGGGAGCTCCTACGAGCAGTACTTC. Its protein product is CAISETDGSSYEQYF.

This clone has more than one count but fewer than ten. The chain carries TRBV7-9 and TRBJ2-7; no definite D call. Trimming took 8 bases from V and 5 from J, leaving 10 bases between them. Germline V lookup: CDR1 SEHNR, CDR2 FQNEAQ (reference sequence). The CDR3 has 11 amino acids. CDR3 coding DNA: TGTGCCAGCTCCATAGGCGACGAGCAGTACTTC. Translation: CASSIGDEQYF.

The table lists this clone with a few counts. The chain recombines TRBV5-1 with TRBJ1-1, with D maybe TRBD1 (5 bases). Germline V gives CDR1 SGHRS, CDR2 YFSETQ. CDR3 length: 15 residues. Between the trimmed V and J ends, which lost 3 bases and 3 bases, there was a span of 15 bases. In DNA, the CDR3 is TGCGCCAGCAGCTGGGACCCAGATATGGACACTGAAGCTTTCTTT. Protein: CASSWDPDMDTEAFF. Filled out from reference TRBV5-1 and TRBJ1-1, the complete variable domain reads KAGVTQTPRYLIKTRGQQVTLSCSPISGHRSVSWYQQTPGQGLQFLFEYFSETQRNKGNFPGRFSGRQFSNSRSEMNVSTLELGDSALYLCASSWDPDMDTEAFFGQGTRLTVV.

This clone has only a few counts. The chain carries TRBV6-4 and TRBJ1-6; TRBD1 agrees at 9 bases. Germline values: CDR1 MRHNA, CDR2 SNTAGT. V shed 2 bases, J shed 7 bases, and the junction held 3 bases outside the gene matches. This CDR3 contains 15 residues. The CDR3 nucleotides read TGTGCCAGCAGTGACCCCGACAGGGGGAATTCACCCCTCCACTTT. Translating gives CASSDPDRGNSPLHF.

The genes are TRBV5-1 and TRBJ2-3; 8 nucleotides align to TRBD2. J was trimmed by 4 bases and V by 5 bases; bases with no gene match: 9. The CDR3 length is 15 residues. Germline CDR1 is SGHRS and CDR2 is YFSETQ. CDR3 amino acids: CASREDSGGPDTQYF. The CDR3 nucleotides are TGCGCCAGCAGGGAAGACAGCGGGGGTCCAGATACGCAGTATTTT.

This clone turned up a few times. CDR3 in DNA: TGTGCCACCTCACAGCGGGGCTCCTACAATGAGCAGTTCTTC. As protein: CATSQRGSYNEQFF. The rearrangement uses TRBV15 and TRBJ2-1; 7 bases agree with TRBD2. CDR3 size: 14 residues. The junction had 4 bases not matched to a gene; V was cut back by 8 bases and J by 0 bases. Per germline, CDR1 LNHNV and CDR2 YYDKDF (reference sequence).

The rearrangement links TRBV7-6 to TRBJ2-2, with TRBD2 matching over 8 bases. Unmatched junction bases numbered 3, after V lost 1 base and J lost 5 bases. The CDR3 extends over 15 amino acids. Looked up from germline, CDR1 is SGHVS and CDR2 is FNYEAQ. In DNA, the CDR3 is TGTGCCAGCAGCTTAGGTGCGGGGGGTACCGGGGAGCTGTTTTTT. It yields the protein CASSLGAGGTGELFF.